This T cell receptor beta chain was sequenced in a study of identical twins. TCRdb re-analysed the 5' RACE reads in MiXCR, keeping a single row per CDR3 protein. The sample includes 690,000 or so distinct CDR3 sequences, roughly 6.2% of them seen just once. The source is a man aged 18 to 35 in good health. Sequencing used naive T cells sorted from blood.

For the CDR3, the DNA is TGTGCCACCTCCGCGAACACTGAAGCTTTCTTT. This codes for CATSANTEAFF. The chain is built from TRBV11-2 and TRBJ1-1; D call uncertain. Trimming removed 10 bases from V and 1 base from J, with 7 bases in between. The germline V gene has CDR1 SGHAT and CDR2 FQNNGV. This CDR3 contains 11 residues.